This is a list of T cell receptor beta chains from one sample in a study of blood T cell repertoires in COVID-19. Repertoires were generated with immunoSEQ multiplex PCR, while TCRdb's copy carries only in-frame clones and drops some. The sample consists of 200,000 to 250,000 clones, under 90% of them appearing once. The source material was peripheral blood. The receptor source for this set is an elderly woman with COVID-19, enrolled during active disease. Both conserved end residues are part of each CDR3.

TRBJ2-3 TRBV19 CASSIEASPGITQYF
TRBJ2-5 TRBV5-1 CASSSTGTQSETQYF
TRBJ2-7 TRBV6-6 CASSSPGAGEQYF
TRBJ1-1 TRBV6-5 CASKIPGQGTEAFF
TRBJ1-2 TRBV2 CASSDPGGEFGYTF
TRBJ1-2 TRBV7-2 CASSPGTYYGYTF
TRBJ2-7 TRBV13 CASSLGRSYYEQYF
TRBJ1-6 TRBV4-1 CASSQEETGNSPLHF
TRBJ1-2 TRBV2 CAGARDSYGYTF
TRBJ1-2 TRBV7-9 CASSSRVVGTYGYTF
TRBJ2-1 TRBV4-1 CASSQAGLVRDEQFF
TRBJ1-1 TRBV5-1 CASSLQGGNTEAFF
TRBJ2-5 TRBV28 CASSHRITGGRQTQYF
TRBJ1-6 TRBV28 CASSTGSSYNSPLHF
TRBJ1-1 TRBV18 CASSPTVRFEAFF
TRBJ1-1 TRBV9 CASSEGQGQAFF
TRBJ1-4 TRBV11-2 CASSPTFWGRANEKLFF
TRBJ1-1 TRBV3-1/TRBV3-2 CASSQLSLGGRNTEAFF
TRBJ1-4 TRBV18 CASSPAGQGEKLFF
TRBJ2-3 TRBV7-2 CASSSAGSDTQYF
TRBJ2-5 TRBV6-5 CASSFAETQYF
TRBJ2-7 TRBV18 CASSPGEAYEQYF
TRBJ1-2 TRBV18 CASSPQTGYVVSYTF
TRBJ1-6 TRBV5-5 CASSFTGGSNSPLHF
TRBJ1-2 TRBV6-6 CASSYLLENYGYTF
TRBJ1-5 TRBV18 CASSPTGDQPQHF
TRBJ1-2 TRBV19 CASNEQGEDGYTF
TRBJ1-3 TRBV2 CASSPYGQASGNTIYF
TRBJ1-3 TRBV21-1 CASSAGADGSSGNTIYF
TRBJ1-1 TRBV5-1 CASRYTGDTEAFF
TRBJ1-4 TRBV5-4 CASSLQGTNEKLFF
TRBJ2-2 TRBV19 CASSRQAPGELFF
TRBJ1-5 TRBV29-1 CSVGTTAGNQPQHF
TRBJ1-3 TRBV6-6 CASLPTGGSNTIYF
TRBJ2-1 TRBV9 CASSVGGRRSYNEQFF
TRBJ2-1 TRBV28 CASKWNSGNEQFF
TRBJ1-1 TRBV7-3 CASSATGANTEAFF
TRBJ1-2 TRBV27 CASSSTGGDYGYTF
TRBJ1-4 TRBV5-6 CASSPTGQGDEKLFF
TRBJ1-2 TRBV12-3/TRBV12-4 CASSLRQFYGYTF
TRBJ2-1 TRBV6-2/TRBV6-3 CASSYRTSGQFFEQFF
TRBJ2-3 TRBV9 CASSVAGADTQYF
TRBJ2-4 TRBV2 CASSEGIAKNIQYF
TRBJ2-2 TRBV3-1/TRBV3-2 CASTTRTGYTGELFF
TRBJ1-5 TRBV6-5 CASSYSRGQPQHF
TRBJ2-4 TRBV3-1/TRBV3-2 CASSLRTGTKNIQYF
TRBJ2-7 TRBV5-1 CASSLGTGGSYEQYF
TRBJ1-1 TRBV6-4 CASSDTRNTEAFF
TRBJ1-4 TRBV6-6 CASSRHQGGGIGEKLFF
TRBJ1-3 TRBV5-5 CASSFPGGNTIYF
TRBJ2-3 TRBV5-1 CASSLMAPDTQYF
TRBJ1-2 TRBV6-5 CASSGSAYGYTF
TRBJ2-1 TRBV28 CASSYAKLGGRPYNEQFF
TRBJ2-7 TRBV5-1 CASSLTGSHEQYF
TRBJ1-2 TRBV28 CASSLYRDQGYTF
TRBJ1-1 TRBV7-3 CASSLQGETEAFF
TRBJ2-7 TRBV4-1 CASSRGTMGYEQYF
TRBJ1-6 TRBV3-1/TRBV3-2 CASSQDRGGSPLHF
TRBJ2-7 TRBV7-8 CASSLEGRGINRRNYEQYF
TRBJ1-1 TRBV9 CASSVGRVNTEAFF